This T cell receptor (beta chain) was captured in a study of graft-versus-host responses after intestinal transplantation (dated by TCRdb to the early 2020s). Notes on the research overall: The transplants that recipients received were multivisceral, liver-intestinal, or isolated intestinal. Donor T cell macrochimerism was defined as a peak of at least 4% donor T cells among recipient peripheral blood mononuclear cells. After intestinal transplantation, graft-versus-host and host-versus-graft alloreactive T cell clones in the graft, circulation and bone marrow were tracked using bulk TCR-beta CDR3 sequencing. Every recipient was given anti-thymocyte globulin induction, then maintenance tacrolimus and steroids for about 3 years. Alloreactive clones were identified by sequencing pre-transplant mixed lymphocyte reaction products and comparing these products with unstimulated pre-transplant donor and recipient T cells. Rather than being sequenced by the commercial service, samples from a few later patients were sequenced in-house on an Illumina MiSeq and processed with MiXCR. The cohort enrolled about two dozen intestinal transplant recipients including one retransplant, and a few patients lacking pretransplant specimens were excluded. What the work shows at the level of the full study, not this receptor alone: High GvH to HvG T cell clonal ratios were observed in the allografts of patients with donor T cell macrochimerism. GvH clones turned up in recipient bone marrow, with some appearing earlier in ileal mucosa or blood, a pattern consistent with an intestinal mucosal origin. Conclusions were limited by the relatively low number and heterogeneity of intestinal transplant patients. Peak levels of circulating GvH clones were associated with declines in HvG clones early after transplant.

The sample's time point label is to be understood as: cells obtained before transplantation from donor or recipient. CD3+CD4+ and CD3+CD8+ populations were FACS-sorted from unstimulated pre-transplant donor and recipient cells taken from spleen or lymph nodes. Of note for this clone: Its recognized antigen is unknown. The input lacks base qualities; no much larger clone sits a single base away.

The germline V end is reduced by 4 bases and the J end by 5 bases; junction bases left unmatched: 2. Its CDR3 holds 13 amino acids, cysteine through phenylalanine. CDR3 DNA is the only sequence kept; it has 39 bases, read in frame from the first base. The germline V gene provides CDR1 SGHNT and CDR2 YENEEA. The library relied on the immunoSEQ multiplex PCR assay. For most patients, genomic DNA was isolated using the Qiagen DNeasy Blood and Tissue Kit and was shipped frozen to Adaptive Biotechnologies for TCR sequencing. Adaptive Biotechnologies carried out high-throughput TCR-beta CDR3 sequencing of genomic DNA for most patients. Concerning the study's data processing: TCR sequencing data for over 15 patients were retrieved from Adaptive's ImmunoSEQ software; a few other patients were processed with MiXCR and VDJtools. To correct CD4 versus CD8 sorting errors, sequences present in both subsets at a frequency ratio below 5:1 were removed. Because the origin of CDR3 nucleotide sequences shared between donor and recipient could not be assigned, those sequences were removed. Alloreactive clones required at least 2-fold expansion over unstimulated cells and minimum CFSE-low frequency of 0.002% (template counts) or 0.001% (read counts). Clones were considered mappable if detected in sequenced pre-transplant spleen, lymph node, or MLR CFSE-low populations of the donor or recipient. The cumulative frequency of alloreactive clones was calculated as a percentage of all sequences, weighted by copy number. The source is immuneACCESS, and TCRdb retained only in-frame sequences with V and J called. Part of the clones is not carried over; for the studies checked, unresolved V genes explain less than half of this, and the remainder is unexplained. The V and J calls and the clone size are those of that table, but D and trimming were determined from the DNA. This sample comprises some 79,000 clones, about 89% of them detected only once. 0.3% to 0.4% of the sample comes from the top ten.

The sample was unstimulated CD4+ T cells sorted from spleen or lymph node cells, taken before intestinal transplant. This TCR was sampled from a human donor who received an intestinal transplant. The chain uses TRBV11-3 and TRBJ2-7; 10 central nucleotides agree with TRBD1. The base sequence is TGTGCCAGCAGCTCCGGGACAGGGGACGAGCAGTACTTC. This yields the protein CASSSGTGDEQYF.